The TCR beta chain described here comes from a study of regulatory T cells in long-lasting Graves disease. The CDR3 is made up of 14 amino acids. Germline trimming cut 2 bases from V and 6 bases from J; bases unmatched to any gene: 7. Germline loops: CDR1 MNHEY, CDR2 SVGEGT. Arm-PCR of CDR3 regions and iRepertoire HTBI primers were the basis on which TCR beta libraries were built. TCRdb redid the calling of the multiplex PCR reads with MiXCR, one entry per CDR3 protein. Counted here are 450,000 to 600,000 distinct CDR3 sequences, around 15% occurring once; the ten biggest clones make up approximately 12%. Time point given: newly diagnosed GD, antithyroid drugs for less than 3 months. Extracted PBMC RNA gave rise to the TCR library. These same records also appear under a second study, on T cells in Graves' hyperthyroidism and ophthalmopathy. That paper notes: Most clonotypes expanded in the thyroid (above 0.001) were also present in blood.

The sample in question was peripheral blood mononuclear cells (PBMCs), obtained at new diagnosis, from a patient treated with antithyroid drugs. The TCR was taken from a man in his forties with Graves disease. The chain recombines TRBV6-2 or TRBV6-3 with TRBJ2-7; 7 nucleotides align to TRBD1. The CDR3 nucleotides read TGTGCCAGCAGTTACGGTGACAGGGTAGGCGAGCAGTACTTC. Protein product: CASSYGDRVGEQYF.